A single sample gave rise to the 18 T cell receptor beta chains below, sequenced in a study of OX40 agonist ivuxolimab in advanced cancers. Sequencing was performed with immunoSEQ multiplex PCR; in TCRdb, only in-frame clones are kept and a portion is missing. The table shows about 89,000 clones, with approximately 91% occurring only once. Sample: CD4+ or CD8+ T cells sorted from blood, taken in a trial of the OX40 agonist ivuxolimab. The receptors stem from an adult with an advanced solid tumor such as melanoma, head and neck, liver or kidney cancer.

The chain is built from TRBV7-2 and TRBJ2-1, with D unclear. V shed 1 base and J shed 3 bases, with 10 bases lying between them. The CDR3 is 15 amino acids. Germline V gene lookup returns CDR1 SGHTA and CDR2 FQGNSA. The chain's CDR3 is CASSLVTADYNEQFF. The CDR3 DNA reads TGTGCCAGCAGCTTAGTGACGGCAGACTACAATGAGCAGTTCTTC.

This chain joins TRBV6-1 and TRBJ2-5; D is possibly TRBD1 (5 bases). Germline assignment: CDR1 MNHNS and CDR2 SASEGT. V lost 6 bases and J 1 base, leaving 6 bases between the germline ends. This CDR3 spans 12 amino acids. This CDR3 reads CASSDSQETQYF. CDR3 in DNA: TGTGCCAGCAGCGACAGCCAAGAGACCCAGTACTTC.

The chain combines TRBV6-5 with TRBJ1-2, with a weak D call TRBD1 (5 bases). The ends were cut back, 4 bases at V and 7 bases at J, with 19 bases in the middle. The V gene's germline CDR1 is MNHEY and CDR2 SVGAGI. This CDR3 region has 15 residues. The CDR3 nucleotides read TGTGCCAGCAGTTCCCCGGGGCGTTGGGAGCTTGGCTACACCTTC. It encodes CASSSPGRWELGYTF.

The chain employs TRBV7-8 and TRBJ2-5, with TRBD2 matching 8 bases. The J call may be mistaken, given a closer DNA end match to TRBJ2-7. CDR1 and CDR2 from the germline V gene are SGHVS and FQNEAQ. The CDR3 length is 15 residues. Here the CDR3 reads CASSLPGREFYEQYF. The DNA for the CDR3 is TGTGCCAGCAGCCTACCCGGGAGGGAATTCTACGAGCAGTACTTC.

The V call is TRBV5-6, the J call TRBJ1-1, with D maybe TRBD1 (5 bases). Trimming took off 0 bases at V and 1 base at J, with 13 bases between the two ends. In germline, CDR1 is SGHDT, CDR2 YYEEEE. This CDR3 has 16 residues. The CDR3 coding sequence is TGTGCCAGCAGCTTGGCGGGGGATTCGAGGAACACTGAAGCTTTCTTT. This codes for CASSLAGDSRNTEAFF. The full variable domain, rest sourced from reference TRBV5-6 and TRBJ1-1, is DAGVTQSPTHLIKTRGQQVTLRCSPKSGHDTVSWYQQALGQGPQFIFQYYEEEERQRGNFPDRFSGHQFPNYSSELNVNALLLGDSALYLCASSLAGDSRNTEAFFGQGTRLTVV.

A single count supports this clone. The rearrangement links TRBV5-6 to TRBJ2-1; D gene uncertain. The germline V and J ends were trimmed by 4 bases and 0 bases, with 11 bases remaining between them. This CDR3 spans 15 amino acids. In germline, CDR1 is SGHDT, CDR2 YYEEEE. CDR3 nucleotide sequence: TGTGCCAGCAGCGGGGTAACGAGCTCCTACAATGAGCAGTTCTTC. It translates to CASSGVTSSYNEQFF.

The CDR3 sequence is CASSLQGGYTGELFF. The DNA of the CDR3 is TGTGCCAGCAGCTTACAAGGGGGATACACCGGGGAGCTGTTTTTT. The J gene is TRBJ2-2, the V gene TRBV7-6; tentatively, D is TRBD1 (6 bases). Trimming took 2 bases from V and 3 from J, leaving 10 bases between them. CDR3 length equals 15 residues. The germline gives CDR1 SGHVS, CDR2 FNYEAQ.

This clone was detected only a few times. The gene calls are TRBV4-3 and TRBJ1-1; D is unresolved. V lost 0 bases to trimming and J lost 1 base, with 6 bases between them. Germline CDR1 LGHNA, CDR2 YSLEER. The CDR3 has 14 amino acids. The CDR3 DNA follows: TGCGCCAGCAGCCAAGAACTACAGAACACTGAAGCTTTCTTT. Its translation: CASSQELQNTEAFF.

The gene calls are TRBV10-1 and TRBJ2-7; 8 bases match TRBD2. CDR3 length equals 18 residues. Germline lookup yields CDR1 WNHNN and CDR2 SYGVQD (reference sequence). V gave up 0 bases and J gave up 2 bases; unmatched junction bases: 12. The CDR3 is CASSESQSPGGAAYEQYF. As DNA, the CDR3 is TGCGCCAGCAGTGAGTCGCAGAGCCCCGGGGGGGCTGCCTACGAGCAGTACTTC.

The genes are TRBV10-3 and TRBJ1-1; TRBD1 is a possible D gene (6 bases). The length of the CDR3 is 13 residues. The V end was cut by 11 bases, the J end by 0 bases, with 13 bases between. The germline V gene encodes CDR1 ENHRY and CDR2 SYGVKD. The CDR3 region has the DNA TGTGCCGCCCGAGGGGGAGTGAACACTGAAGCTTTCTTT. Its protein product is CAARGGVNTEAFF.

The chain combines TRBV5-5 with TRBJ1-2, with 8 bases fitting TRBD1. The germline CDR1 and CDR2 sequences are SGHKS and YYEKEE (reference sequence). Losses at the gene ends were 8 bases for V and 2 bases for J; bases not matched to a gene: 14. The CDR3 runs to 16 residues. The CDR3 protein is CASGDRGGPKNYGYTF. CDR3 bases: TGTGCCAGTGGTGACAGGGGAGGGCCAAAAAACTATGGCTACACCTTC. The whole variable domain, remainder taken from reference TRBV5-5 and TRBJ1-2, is DAGVTQSPTHLIKTRGQQVTLRCSPISGHKSVSWYQQVLGQGPQFIFQYYEKEERGRGNFPDRFSARQFPNYSSELNVNALLLGDSALYLCASGDRGGPKNYGYTFGSGTRLTVV.

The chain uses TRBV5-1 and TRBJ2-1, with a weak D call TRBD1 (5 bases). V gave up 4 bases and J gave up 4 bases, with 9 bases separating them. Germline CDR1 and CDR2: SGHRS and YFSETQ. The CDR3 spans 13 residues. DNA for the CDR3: TGCGCCAGCAGCGGAGCAGGGTACAATGAGCAGTTCTTC. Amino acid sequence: CASSGAGYNEQFF.

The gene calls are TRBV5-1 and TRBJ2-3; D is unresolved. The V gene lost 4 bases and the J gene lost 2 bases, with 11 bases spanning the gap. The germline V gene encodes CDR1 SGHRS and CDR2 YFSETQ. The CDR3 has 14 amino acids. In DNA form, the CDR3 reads TGCGCCAGCAGCACTCAGGCGATCACAGATACGCAGTATTTT. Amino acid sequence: CASSTQAITDTQYF.

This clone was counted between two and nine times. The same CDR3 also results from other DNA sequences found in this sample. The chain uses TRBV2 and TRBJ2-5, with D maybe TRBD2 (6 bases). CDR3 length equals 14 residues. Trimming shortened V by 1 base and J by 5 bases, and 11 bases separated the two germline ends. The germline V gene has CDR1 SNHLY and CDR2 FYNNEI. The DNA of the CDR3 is TGTGCCAGCAGTGAAGGGGGTGGAGGGGAGACCCAGTACTTC. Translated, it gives CASSEGGGGETQYF.

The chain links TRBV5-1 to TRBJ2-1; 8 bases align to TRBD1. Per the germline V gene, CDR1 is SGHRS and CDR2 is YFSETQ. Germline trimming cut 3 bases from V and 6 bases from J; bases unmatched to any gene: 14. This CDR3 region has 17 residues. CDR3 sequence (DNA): TGCGCCAGCAGCTCCTTCCCCGGACAGGGTAACCTCAATGAGCAGTTCTTC. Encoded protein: CASSSFPGQGNLNEQFF.

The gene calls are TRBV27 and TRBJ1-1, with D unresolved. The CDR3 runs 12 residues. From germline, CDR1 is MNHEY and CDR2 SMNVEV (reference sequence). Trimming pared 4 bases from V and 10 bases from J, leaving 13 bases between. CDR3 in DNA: TGTGCCAGCAGTTATCGAGGCCAGCGAGCTTTCTTT. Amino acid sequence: CASSYRGQRAFF.

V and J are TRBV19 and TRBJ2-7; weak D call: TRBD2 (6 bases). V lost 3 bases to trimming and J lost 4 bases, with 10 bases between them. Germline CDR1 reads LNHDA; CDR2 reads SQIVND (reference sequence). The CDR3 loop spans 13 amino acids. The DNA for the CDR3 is TGTGCCAGTAGTATTAGTCTAGCGTACGAGCAGTACTTC. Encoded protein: CASSISLAYEQYF.

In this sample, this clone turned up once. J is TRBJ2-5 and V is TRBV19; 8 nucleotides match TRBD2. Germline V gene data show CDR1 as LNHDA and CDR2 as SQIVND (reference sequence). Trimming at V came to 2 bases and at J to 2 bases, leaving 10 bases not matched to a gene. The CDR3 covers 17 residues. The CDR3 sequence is CASSIRNAGGGQETQYF. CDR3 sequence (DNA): TGTGCCAGTAGTATAAGGAATGCGGGGGGAGGGCAAGAGACCCAGTACTTC.